The clone carrying this T cell receptor (beta chain) was seen just once. The data originate from a study of blood T cell repertoires in COVID-19. Generated by immunoSEQ multiplex PCR, the TCRdb table keeps only in-frame clones and is missing some. The data contain roughly 180,000 clones, about four fifths of them seen just once; the ten biggest clones take up around 8.1%. In Seattle, patients joined the study during active infection and were tracked longitudinally. In germline, CDR1 is MDHEN, CDR2 SYDVKM. The CDR3 has 14 residues. With 11 bases removed from V and 1 base from J, the gap between germline ends came to 16 bases.

The chain uses TRBV28 and TRBJ2-3, with a possible D match to TRBD1 (6 bases). Sequenced material: peripheral blood. This clonotype was obtained from a woman in her sixties or seventies with COVID-19, enrolled during active disease. CDR3 sequence (DNA): TGTGCCGGGAAACAGGGTTGGGGCACAGATACGCAGTATTTT. Protein sequence: CAGKQGWGTDTQYF.